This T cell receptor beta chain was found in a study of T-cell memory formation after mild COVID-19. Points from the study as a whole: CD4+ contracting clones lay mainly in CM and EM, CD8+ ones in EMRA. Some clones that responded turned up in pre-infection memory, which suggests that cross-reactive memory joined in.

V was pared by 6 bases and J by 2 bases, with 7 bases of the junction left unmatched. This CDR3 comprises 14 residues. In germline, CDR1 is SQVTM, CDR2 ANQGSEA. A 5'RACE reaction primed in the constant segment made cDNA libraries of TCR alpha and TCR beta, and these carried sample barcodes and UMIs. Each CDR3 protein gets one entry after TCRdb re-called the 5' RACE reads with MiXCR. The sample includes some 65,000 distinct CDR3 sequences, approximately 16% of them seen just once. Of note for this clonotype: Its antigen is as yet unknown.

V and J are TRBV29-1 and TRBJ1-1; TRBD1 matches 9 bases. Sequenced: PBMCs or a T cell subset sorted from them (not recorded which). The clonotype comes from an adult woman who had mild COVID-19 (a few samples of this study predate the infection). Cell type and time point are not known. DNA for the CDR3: TGCAGCGTCGGACCGGGACAGGGAAACACTGAAGCTTTCTTT. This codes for CSVGPGQGNTEAFF.